This TCR beta chain was recorded in a study of shared clonotypes between healthy human individuals. Across the study: The study drew on a couple of women and a few men aged 18 to 49 as donors. Findings and caveats of the study: Shared across a few donors were roughly 4.7% of the naive CD4 clonotypes.

Per the original methods: ImmunoSEQ sequences covered only the junction and lacked quality scores; filtering therefore differed. The data were produced by immunoSEQ multiplex PCR, yet TCRdb's version contains in-frame clones alone and is incomplete. V, J and clone size were drawn from that table, and D and trimming were deduced from the DNA. Among about 2,100,000 clones listed, approximately 94% were seen once. Only CD45RO-negative cells positively selected for CCR7 counted as naive CD8 cells, so terminally differentiated effector memory CD45RA+ cells were excluded. For this clone: The antigen remains undetermined.

The CDR3 consists of 14 residues. CDR1 is MNHEY and CDR2 is SMNVEV in the germline V gene (reference sequence). Trimming shortened V by 2 bases and J by 2 bases, and 10 bases separated the two germline ends. The sequencing input was naive CD8+ T cells from PBMCs. V usage is TRBV27 and J usage is TRBJ2-7; D remains unclear. The clonotype originates from a man between 18 and 35 years old in good health. Some clones in this sample may be carry-over from other donors' samples. CDR3 loop: CASSLGQVAYEQYF. CDR3 bases: TGTGCCAGCAGTTTAGGTCAGGTCGCCTACGAGCAGTACTTC.